Sequencing of this T cell receptor beta chain was carried out in a study of early T cells in non-severe SARS-CoV-2 infection. Study context: The chains were unpaired, and the sequenced material was bulk RNA from unsorted whole blood. Overall study findings and caveats: There was a bias toward anti-spike CD8 responses in VDJdb matching, which missed private and CD4 specificities.

Attached unique molecular identifiers marked individual cDNA molecules. A single record per CDR3 protein comes from TCRdb applying MiXCR to the 5' RACE reads. Found here are tens of thousands of distinct CDR3 sequences, roughly 12% of them singletons; the top ten hold roughly 10%. Losses at the gene ends were 7 bases for V and 4 bases for J; bases not matched to a gene: 4. From germline, CDR1 is SGHRS and CDR2 YFSETQ. The CDR3 length is 14 residues. Regarding this clonotype: Its target is unknown.

This TCR was recovered from an adult who was a healthcare worker with PCR-confirmed SARS-CoV-2 infection or an uninfected control (not recorded which). Material: whole blood. The chain has TRBV5-1 and TRBJ2-1; 11 positions agree with TRBD2. CDR3 sequence (DNA): TGCGCCAGCGCCACTAGCGGGGGATACAATGAGCAGTTCTTC. Its translation is CASATSGGYNEQFF.